This T cell receptor (beta chain) originates from a study of blood T cell repertoires in COVID-19. For the study at large: The samples span acute and convalescent COVID-19 from the United States, Italy and Spain. PBMCs, B-cell-depleted T cells, or T cells were the source of the cDNA or gDNA that made up the material.

Clones were sequenced by immunoSEQ multiplex PCR, and TCRdb holds only the in-frame ones, with some missing. The repertoire has under 300,000 clones, about 80% of them found once; the top ten carry about 3.5%. The receptor was derived from a woman older than 75 with acute or convalescent COVID-19. The specimen sequenced was peripheral blood.

The DNA of the CDR3 is TGTGCCAGCAGCGTAGAAGTAAGGGAGACCGGGGAGCTGTTTTTT. Amino acids: CASSVEVRETGELFF. J is TRBJ2-2 and V is TRBV9; a possible D gene is TRBD2 (5 bases). This CDR3 has 15 amino acids. Germline CDR1 is SGDLS and CDR2 is YYNGEE. The V and J ends lost 0 bases and 5 bases respectively, with 11 bases between them. Full variable domain (outside the CDR3, taken from reference TRBV9 and TRBJ2-2): DSGVTQTPKHLITATGQRVTLRCSPRSGDLSVYWYQQSLDQGLQFLIQYYNGEERAKGNILERFSAQQFPDLHSELNLSSLELGDSALYFCASSVEVRETGELFFGEGSRLTVL.